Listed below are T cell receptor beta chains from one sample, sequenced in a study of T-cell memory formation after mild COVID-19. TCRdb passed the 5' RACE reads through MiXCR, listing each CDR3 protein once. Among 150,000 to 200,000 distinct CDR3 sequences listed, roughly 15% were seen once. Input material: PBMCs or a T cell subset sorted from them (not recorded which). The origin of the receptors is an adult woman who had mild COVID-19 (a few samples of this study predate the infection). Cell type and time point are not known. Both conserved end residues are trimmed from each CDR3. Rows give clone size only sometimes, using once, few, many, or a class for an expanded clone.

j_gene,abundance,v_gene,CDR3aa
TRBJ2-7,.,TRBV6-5,ASRRGVARDYEQY
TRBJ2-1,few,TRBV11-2,ASSKSAGLGDEQF
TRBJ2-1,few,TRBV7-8,ASSLSQGFSYNEQF
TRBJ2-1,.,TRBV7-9,ASSWGLDYNEQF
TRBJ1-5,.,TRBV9,ASSTGQDSGQPQH
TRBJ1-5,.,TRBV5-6,ASRQGTNQPQH
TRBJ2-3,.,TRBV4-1,ASSPAGAVTDTQY
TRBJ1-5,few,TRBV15,ATSSRTGGLSNQPQH
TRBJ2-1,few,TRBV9,ASSVGGSAYNEQF
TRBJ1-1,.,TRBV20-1,SAWEQTNTEAF
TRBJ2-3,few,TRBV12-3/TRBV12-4,ASSPLTSGTSPTDTQY
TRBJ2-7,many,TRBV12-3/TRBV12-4,ASSLLYEQY
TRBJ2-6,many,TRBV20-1,SARPTGSTGANVLT
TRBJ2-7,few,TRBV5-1,ASSSQLTGARQYEQY
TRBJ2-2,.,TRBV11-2,ASSLEFTGELF
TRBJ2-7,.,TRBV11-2,ASSELAGGPSEQY
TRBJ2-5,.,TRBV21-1,ASPRTLQGWETQY
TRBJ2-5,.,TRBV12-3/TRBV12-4,ASSLAGLAGASETQY
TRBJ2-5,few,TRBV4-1,ASSQDGDRGQETQY
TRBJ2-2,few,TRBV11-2,ASSLAEHANTGELF
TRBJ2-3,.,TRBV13,ASSTSDRERDTQY
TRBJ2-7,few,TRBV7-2,ASSTGTATYEQY
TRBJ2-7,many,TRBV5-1,ASSPDILYEQY
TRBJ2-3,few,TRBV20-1,SATPRGRTDTQY
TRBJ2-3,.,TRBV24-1,ATSGPDKYTDTQY
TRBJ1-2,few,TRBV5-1,ASSLAGGTGEGYT
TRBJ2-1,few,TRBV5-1,ASSHTGLAGVYNEQF
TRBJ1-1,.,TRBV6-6,ASREVNTEAF
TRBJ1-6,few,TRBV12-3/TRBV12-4,ASSWENSPLH
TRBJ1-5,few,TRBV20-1,SAGRANQPQH
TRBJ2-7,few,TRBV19,ASSSTSGRAYEQY
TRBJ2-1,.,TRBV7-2,ASSSQAGYNEQF
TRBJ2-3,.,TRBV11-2,ASSPTPTGGTDTQY
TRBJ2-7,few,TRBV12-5,ASQLDRGEQY
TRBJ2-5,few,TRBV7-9,ASSFGGGVRETQY
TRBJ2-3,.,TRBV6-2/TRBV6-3,ASKPASSDTQY
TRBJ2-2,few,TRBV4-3,ASSQETGTRNTGELF
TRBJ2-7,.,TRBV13,ASSFGLAGNYEQY
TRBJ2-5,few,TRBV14,ASSEGGLSETQY